The T cell receptor beta chain under discussion was sequenced for a study of T cells after yellow fever vaccination (dated by TCRdb to between 2017 and 2020). About the full investigation: The SMART-Seq v4 Ultra Low Input RNA kit was used to prepare libraries from fractions with low cell numbers. To track T-cell clones before and after primary and booster YFV17D yellow fever vaccination, bulk TCR alpha and beta repertoires were sequenced longitudinally. Two healthy male donors, one aged 18 to 30 and one aged 30 to 40 years, made up the cohort. Bulk PBMC replicates and cell subsets were isolated from blood drawn at multiple timepoints before and after both primary and secondary immunization.

Sequencing used an Illumina NovaSeq 6000. TCR cDNA was synthesized by 5'RACE template switching, which introduced a universal primer site and unique molecular identifiers. cDNA synthesis was primed from both the TCR alpha and TCR beta constant segments. Two PCR steps were used to amplify libraries, with sample barcodes and sequencing adapters being added in the second step. Libraries were sequenced on Illumina HiSeq 2500 (2x100 bp) or NovaSeq (2x150 bp). The study's processing was this. Reads were demultiplexed and collapsed into UMI consensus sequences with MIGEC, and V(D)J alignment was performed with MiXCR. Vaccine-responding clonotypes were defined with edgeR using replicate PBMC samples, requiring FDR below 0.01 and a log2 fold change above 5 up to day 15. Bulk clonotypes were assigned CD4 or CD8 identity according to which sequenced CD4 or CD8 repertoire held them at higher abundance. The raw public data were reprocessed by TCRdb itself: fastp quality trimming at Q25, MiXCR clonotype calling, in-frame beta chains only. Each entry is one CDR3 protein sequence, shown with its most common DNA and genes. The V and J calls reflect TCRdb's pipeline rather than the authors' work. A total of approximately 250,000 distinct CDR3 sequences appear in this sample, roughly 4% of them only once. Under 20% of the sample is taken by the ten largest.

The sample's treatment or condition label, in plain terms: live attenuated yellow fever vaccine strain. At each blood-draw timepoint, two biological replicates of bulk PBMCs were collected. PBMCs were isolated from peripheral blood using a standard Ficoll-Paque protocol. TriZol was used to extract RNA from bulk PBMCs, from CD4 and CD8 fractions, and from dextramer-positive and dextramer-negative fractions. This clonotype has a count of ten or more. This receptor's antigen is unknown. There are no base qualities to consult, and no much larger clone falls within one base. Per the germline V gene, ENHRY is the CDR1 and SYGVKD is the CDR2. From its cysteine to its phenylalanine, the CDR3 spans 16 amino acids. The kept DNA is CDR3 alone, 48 bases in frame from the first base. V has 8 bases trimmed and J has 1 base trimmed; junction bases matching no gene number 9. The study at large found these results: A small share of clonotypes was detected in both CD4 and CD8 compartments, with the overlap likely arising from convergent recombination. Computational filtering was needed because FACS-sorted repertoires could contain abundant contaminating clonotypes from the bulk population. Because the study included only two donors, the extent to which the findings can be generalized is limited. Most clones expanded after primary vaccination (almost 97% of CD4 and around nine tenths of CD8) were re-detected after the booster, suggesting that broad memory maintenance occurred. Compared with the primary T-cell response, the secondary T-cell response was faster but weaker, reaching its peak on day 5 rather than on day 15.

The clonotype comes from a man aged 18 to 30 who received the YFV17D yellow fever vaccine. This chain is built from TRBV10-3 and TRBJ2-5; TRBD2 aligns with 11 central bases. This specimen consisted of PBMCs, obtained 15 days after the yellow fever booster vaccination. The CDR3 reads CAIRSSGTSGQETQYF. The bases read TGTGCCATCCGCTCCTCCGGGACTAGCGGCCAAGAGACCCAGTACTTC.